This T cell receptor (beta chain) was sequenced in a study of blood T cell repertoires in COVID-19. Across the whole study: COVID-19 samples, acute and convalescent, were from the United States, Italy and Spain. In each case, the material was cDNA or gDNA derived from T cells, B-cell-depleted T cells, or PBMCs.

Study processing details: Amplified reference gene primers provided the basis for estimating nucleated cell counts. Libraries were prepared by immunoSEQ multiplex PCR; TCRdb keeps only in-frame clonotypes and omits some of them. The DNA was the basis for D and trimming; V, J and clone size are from that table. The sample has a few hundred thousand clones, about four fifths seen once; the top ten hold about 10%. In this sample, this clone turned up many times. The germline V and J ends were trimmed by 3 bases and 5 bases, with 10 bases remaining between them. The CDR3 has 13 residues. The source is a man older than 75 with acute or convalescent COVID-19. The sequencing input was peripheral blood. The gene calls are TRBV12-3 or TRBV12-4 and TRBJ1-2, with TRBD1 as a possible D gene (5 bases). CDR3 coding DNA: TGTGCCAGCAGTTTGGGGCGACAGTATGGCTACACCTTC. Translating gives CASSLGRQYGYTF.